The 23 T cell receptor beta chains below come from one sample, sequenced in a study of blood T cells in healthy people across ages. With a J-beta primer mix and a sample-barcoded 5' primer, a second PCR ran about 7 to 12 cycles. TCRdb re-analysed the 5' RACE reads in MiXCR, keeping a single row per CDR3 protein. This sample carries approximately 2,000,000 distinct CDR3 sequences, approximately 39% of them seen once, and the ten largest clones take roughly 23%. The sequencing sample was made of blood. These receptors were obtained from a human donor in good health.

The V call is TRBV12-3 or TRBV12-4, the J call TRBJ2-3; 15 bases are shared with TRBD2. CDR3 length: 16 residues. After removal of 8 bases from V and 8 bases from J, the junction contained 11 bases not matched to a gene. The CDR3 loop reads CASQPGLAGGPGTQYF. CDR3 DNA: TGTGCCAGCCAGCCCGGACTAGCGGGGGGGCCTGGTACGCAGTATTTT.

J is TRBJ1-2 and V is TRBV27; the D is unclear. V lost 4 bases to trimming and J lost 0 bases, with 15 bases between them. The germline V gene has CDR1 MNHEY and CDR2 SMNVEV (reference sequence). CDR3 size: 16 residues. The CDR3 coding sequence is TGTGCCAGCAGTTCTAAGGTGCCCGATTCTAACTATGGCTACACCTTC. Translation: CASSSKVPDSNYGYTF.

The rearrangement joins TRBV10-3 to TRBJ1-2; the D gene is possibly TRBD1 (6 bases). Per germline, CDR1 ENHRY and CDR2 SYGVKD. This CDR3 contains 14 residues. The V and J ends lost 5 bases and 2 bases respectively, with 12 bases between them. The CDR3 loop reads CAISPGAMNYGYTF. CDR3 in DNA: TGTGCCATCAGTCCGGGGGCTATGAACTATGGCTACACCTTC.

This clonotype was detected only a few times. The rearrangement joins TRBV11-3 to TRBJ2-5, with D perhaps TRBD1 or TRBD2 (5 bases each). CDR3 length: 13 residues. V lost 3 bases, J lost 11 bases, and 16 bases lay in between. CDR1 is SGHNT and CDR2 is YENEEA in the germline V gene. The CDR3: CASSLGPILGQYF. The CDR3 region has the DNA TGTGCCAGCAGCTTGGGACCGATCTTAGGGCAGTACTTC.

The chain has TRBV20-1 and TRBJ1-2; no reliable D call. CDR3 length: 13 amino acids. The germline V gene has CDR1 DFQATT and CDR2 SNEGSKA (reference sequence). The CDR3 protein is CRGRRDNYYGYTF. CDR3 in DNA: TGCAGGGGTCGTAGGGATAATTACTATGGCTACACCTTC.

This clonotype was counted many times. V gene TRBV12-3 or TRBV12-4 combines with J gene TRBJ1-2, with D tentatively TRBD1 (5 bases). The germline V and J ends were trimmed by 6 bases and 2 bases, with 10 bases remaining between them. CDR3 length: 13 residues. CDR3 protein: CASSRGTNYGYTF. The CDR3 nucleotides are TGTGCCAGCAGCCGCGGGACGAACTATGGCTACACCTTC.

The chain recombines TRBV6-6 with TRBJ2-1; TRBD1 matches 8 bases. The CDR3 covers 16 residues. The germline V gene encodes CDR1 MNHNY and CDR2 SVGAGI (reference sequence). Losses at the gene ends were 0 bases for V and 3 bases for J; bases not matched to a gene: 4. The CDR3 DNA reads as TGTGCCAGCAGTTACTCGGAGGACAGGGACTACAATGAGCAGTTCTTC. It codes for CASSYSEDRDYNEQFF.

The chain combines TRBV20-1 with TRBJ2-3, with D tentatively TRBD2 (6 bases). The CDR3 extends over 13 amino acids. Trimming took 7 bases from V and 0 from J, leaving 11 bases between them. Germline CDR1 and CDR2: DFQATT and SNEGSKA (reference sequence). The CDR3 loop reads CSGFGGSTDTQYF. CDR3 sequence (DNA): TGCAGTGGTTTCGGGGGTAGCACAGATACGCAGTATTTT.

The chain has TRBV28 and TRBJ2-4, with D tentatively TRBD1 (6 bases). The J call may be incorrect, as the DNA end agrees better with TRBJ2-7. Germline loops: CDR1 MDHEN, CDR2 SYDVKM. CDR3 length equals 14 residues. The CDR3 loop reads CASRRPTGPREQYF. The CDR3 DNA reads TGTGCCAGCAGACGCCCGACAGGCCCTCGCGAGCAGTACTTC.

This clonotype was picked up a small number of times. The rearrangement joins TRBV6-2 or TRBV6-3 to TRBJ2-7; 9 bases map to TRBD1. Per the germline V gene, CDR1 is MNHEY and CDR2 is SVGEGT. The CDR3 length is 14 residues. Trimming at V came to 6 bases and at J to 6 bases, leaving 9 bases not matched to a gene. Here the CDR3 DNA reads TGTGCCAGCAGACTCGACAGGGGGACAAGCGAGCAGTACTTC. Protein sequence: CASRLDRGTSEQYF.

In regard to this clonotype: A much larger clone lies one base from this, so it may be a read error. The CDR3 nucleotides are TGTGCCGGCAGCTTATCCTGGACTAGCGGGGGGTCCACAGATACGCAGTATTTT. This codes for CAGSLSWTSGGSTDTQYF. J is TRBJ2-3 and V is TRBV7-2, with 14 bases that match TRBD2. The CDR3 runs 18 residues. Germline V gene lookup returns CDR1 SGHTA and CDR2 FQGNSA.

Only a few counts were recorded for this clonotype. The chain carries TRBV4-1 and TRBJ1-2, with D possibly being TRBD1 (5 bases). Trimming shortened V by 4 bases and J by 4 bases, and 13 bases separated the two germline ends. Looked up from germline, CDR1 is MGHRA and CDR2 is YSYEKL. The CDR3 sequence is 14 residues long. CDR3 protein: CASSPLDSVYGYTF. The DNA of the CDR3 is TGCGCCAGCAGCCCGTTAGACAGTGTCTATGGCTACACCTTC.

The chain's CDR3 is CASTELQGVEQYF. The CDR3 coding sequence is TGTGCCAGCACCGAATTACAGGGAGTCGAGCAGTACTTC. This sequence joins TRBV6-6 and TRBJ2-7, with a possible D match to TRBD1 (6 bases). Germline V gives CDR1 MNHNY, CDR2 SVGAGI (reference sequence). The V end was cut by 7 bases, the J end by 6 bases, with 16 bases between. The length of the CDR3 is 13 residues.

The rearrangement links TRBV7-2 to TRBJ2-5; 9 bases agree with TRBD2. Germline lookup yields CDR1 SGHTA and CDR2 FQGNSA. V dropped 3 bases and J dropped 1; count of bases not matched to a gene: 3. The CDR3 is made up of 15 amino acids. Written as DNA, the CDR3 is TGTGCCAGCAGCTTTTCTAGCGGGGTCCAAGAGACCCAGTACTTC. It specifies CASSFSSGVQETQYF. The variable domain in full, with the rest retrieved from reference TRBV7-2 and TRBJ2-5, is GAGVSQSPSNKVTEKGKDVELRCDPISGHTALYWYRQSLGQGLEFLIYFQGNSAPDKSGLPSDRFSAERTGGSVSTLTIQRTQQEDSAVYLCASSFSSGVQETQYFGPGTRLLVL.

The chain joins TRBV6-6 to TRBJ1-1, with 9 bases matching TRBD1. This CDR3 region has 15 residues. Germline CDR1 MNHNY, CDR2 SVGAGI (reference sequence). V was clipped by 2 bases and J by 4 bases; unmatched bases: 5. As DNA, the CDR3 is TGTGCCAGCAGTTACGGGACAGGGAGAATCACTGAAGCTTTCTTT. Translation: CASSYGTGRITEAFF.

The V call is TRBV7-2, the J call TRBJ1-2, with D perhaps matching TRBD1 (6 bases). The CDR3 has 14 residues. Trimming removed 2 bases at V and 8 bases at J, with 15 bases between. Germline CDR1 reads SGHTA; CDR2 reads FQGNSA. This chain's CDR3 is CASSLQGDRPGYTF. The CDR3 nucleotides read TGTGCCAGCAGCTTACAAGGAGACAGGCCCGGCTACACCTTC.

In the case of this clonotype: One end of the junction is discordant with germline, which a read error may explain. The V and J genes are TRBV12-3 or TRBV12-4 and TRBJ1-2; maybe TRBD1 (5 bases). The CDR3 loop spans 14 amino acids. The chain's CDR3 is CASSVAGRGGGYTF. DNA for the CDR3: TGTGCCAGCAGTGTAGCGGGACGGGGTGGGGGCTACACCTTC.

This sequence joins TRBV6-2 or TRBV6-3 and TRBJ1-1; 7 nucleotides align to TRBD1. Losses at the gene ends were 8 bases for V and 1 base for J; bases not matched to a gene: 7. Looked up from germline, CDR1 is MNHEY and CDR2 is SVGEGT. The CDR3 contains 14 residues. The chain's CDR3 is CASGRQGGNTEAFF. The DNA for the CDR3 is TGTGCCAGCGGACGACAGGGCGGGAACACTGAAGCTTTCTTT.

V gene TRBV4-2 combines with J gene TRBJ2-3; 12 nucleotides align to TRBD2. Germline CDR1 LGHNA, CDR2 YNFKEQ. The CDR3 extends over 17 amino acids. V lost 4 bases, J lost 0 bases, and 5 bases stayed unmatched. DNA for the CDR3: TGTGCCAGCAGCCCGCTAGCGGGGGGGGCTAGCACAGATACGCAGTATTTT. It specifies CASSPLAGGASTDTQYF.

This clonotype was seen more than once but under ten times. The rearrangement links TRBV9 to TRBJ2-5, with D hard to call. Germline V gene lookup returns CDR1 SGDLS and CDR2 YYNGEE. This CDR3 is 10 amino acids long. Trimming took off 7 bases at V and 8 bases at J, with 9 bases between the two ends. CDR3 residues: CASQEGTQYF. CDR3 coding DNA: TGTGCCAGCCAAGAAGGTACCCAGTACTTC.

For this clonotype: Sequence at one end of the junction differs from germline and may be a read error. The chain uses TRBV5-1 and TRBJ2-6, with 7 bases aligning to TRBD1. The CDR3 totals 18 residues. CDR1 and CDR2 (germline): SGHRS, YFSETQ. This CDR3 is CASSLGGTVSPGANVRTF. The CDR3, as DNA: TGCGCCAGCAGCTTGGGAGGGACAGTGTCCCCTGGGGCCAACGTCCGGACTTTC.

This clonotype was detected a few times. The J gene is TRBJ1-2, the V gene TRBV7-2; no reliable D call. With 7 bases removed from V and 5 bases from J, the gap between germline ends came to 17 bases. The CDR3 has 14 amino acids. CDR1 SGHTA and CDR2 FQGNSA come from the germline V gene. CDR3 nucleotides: TGTGCCAGCACCCGAGTCAGCAGGCCTTATGGCTACACCTTC. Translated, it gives CASTRVSRPYGYTF.

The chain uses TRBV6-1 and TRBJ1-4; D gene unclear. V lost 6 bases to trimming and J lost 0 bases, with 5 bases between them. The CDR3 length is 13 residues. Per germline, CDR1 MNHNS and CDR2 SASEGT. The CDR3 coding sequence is TGTGCCAGCAGATTCACAACTAATGAAAAACTGTTTTTT. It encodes CASRFTTNEKLFF.